The 28 T cell receptor beta chains listed next were all sequenced from one sample in a study of T cell repertoires in cytomegalovirus infection (dated by TCRdb to the late 2010s). Reads for this sample came from an Illumina HiSeq 1500. The public reads were reprocessed in TCRdb via fastp at Q25 and MiXCR, keeping in-frame beta chains. CDR3 protein duplicates are merged, each entry listing the most common genes and DNA. In all, the sample holds 500,000 to 600,000 distinct CDR3 sequences, and approximately 15% of those were seen once. Of the sample, roughly 25% is held by the ten largest clones. Sequenced input: CD8+ T cells from PBMCs. These TCRs come from a human donor in good health (CMV status not recorded). Some clones in this sample may be carry-over from other donors' samples.

The rearrangement joins TRBV28 to TRBJ1-2; D might be TRBD1 (5 bases). The CDR3 loop spans 13 amino acids. V lost 7 bases and J 4 bases, leaving 13 bases between the germline ends. Germline assignment: CDR1 MDHEN and CDR2 SYDVKM. The CDR3 reads CASTEGAGYGYTF. The CDR3 nucleotides read TGTGCCAGCACTGAAGGGGCCGGCTATGGCTACACCTTC.

A few counts support this clonotype. This chain links TRBV5-1 with TRBJ2-1, with D unclear. Germline CDR1 is SGHRS and CDR2 is YFSETQ. The germline V and J ends were trimmed by 0 bases and 0 bases, with 16 bases remaining between them. This CDR3 is 18 amino acids long. The DNA for the CDR3 is TGCGCCAGCAGCTTGGCCGTGGCAGTCGCTGCCTCCTACAATGAGCAGTTCTTC. The encoded protein is CASSLAVAVAASYNEQFF.

The rearrangement uses TRBV24-1 and TRBJ1-4, with D unresolved. The CDR3 runs 15 residues. CDR1 and CDR2 from the germline V gene are KGHDR and SFDVKD. V lost 5 bases, J lost 0 bases, and 9 bases lay in between. Written as DNA, the CDR3 is TGTGCCACCAGTGCACACACCGCAACTAATGAAAAACTGTTTTTT. Protein: CATSAHTATNEKLFF.

In its sample, this clonotype was seen many times. This sequence joins TRBV25-1 and TRBJ2-5; 10 bases match TRBD2. The CDR3 covers 13 residues. J gave up 5 bases and V 7 bases, and 4 bases lay outside the gene matches. Germline V gives CDR1 MGHDK, CDR2 SYGVNS. The CDR3 region is CASTLAGGETQYF. The DNA of the CDR3 is TGTGCCAGCACGTTAGCGGGAGGTGAGACCCAGTACTTC.

This clonotype was detected ten times or more. The chain joins TRBV12-3 or TRBV12-4 to TRBJ2-1; 9 nucleotides agree with TRBD2. V shed 6 bases and J 7 bases; nucleotides not matched to a gene: 10. CDR3 length: 15 amino acids. The CDR3: CASSSSGGGANEQFF. The CDR3 DNA is TGTGCCAGCAGCTCCTCTGGCGGGGGGGCAAATGAGCAGTTCTTC.

The J gene is TRBJ1-1, the V gene TRBV16; 12 bases are shared with TRBD1. Germline CDR1 reads KGHSY; CDR2 reads FQNENV. V lost 2 bases to trimming and J lost 0 bases; unmatched junction nucleotides: 4. The length of the CDR3 is 17 residues. The CDR3 protein is CASSQEGTGGLNTEAFF. In DNA form, the CDR3 reads TGTGCCAGCAGCCAAGAGGGGACAGGGGGCCTGAACACTGAAGCTTTCTTT.

This clonotype showed up just a few times. CDR3 loop: CASSLPGQGVNEQYF. CDR3 nucleotide sequence: TGTGCCAGCAGCTTACCGGGACAGGGGGTCAACGAGCAGTACTTC. The rearrangement uses TRBV7-6 and TRBJ2-7; 11 nucleotides align to TRBD1. Trimming cost V 2 bases and J 5 bases; bases outside gene matches: 5. Germline values: CDR1 SGHVS, CDR2 FNYEAQ. The length of the CDR3 is 15 residues.

There are a few counts of this clonotype. The rearrangement links TRBV27 to TRBJ2-7; 9 bases fit TRBD1. CDR3 length equals 14 residues. V lost 3 bases and J lost 6; bases outside the gene matches: 6. Germline CDR1 MNHEY, CDR2 SMNVEV (reference sequence). CDR3 nucleotides: TGTGCCAGCAGTTTGGGGACAGGGTTTGGCGAGCAGTACTTC. It is translated as CASSLGTGFGEQYF.

This clonotype was picked up a small number of times. This chain connects TRBV7-9 to TRBJ2-1; a possible D gene is TRBD1 (6 bases). Germline CDR1 and CDR2: SEHNR and FQNEAQ (reference sequence). The CDR3 extends over 17 amino acids. The germline V and J ends were trimmed by 5 bases and 0 bases, with 17 bases remaining between them. The CDR3 sequence: CASSPVTGPSSYNEQFF. CDR3 nucleotide sequence: TGTGCCAGCAGCCCTGTGACAGGTCCGAGCTCCTACAATGAGCAGTTCTTC. Full variable domain (outside the CDR3, taken from reference TRBV7-9 and TRBJ2-1): DTGVSQNPRHKITKRGQNVTFRCDPISEHNRLYWYRQTLGQGPEFLTYFQNEAQLEKSRLLSDRFSAERPKGSFSTLEIQRTEQGDSAMYLCASSPVTGPSSYNEQFFGPGTRLTVL.

This clonotype was counted a few times. The CDR3 nucleotides read TGTGCCAGCAGCTTAGAGGGCAGGGACAATGAGCAGTTCTTC. Amino acid sequence: CASSLEGRDNEQFF. This chain uses TRBV7-9 with TRBJ2-1; TRBD1 might be the D (5 bases). The germline V gene has CDR1 SEHNR and CDR2 FQNEAQ (reference sequence). V shed 1 base and J shed 5 bases, with 9 bases lying between them. The CDR3 covers 14 residues.

In this sample, this clonotype turned up many times. This chain joins TRBV6-2 or TRBV6-3 and TRBJ1-1; 9 bases are shared with TRBD1. This CDR3 is built from 15 residues. The germline V gene has CDR1 MNHEY and CDR2 SVGEGT. V lost 3 bases to trimming and J lost 5 bases; unmatched junction nucleotides: 7. The CDR3 loop is CASSYGSGTGTEAFF. CDR3 nucleotide sequence: TGTGCCAGCAGTTATGGGTCCGGGACAGGGACTGAAGCTTTCTTT.

This clonotype came up a few times. The chain joins TRBV6-6 to TRBJ1-1; D remains unclear. Trimming removed 0 bases from V and 11 bases from J, with 13 bases in between. The V gene's germline CDR1 is MNHNY and CDR2 SVGAGI (reference sequence). This CDR3 is 13 amino acids long. In nucleotides, the CDR3 is TGTGCCAGCAGTTACTCCCTTACCGTGGGCGCTTTCTTT. This encodes CASSYSLTVGAFF.

V is TRBV20-1 and J is TRBJ2-7; 11 positions match TRBD2. Germline-derived CDR1 and CDR2 are DFQATT and SNEGSKA (reference sequence). Trimming at V came to 0 bases and at J to 5 bases, leaving 9 bases not matched to a gene. The CDR3 runs 16 residues. CDR3 DNA: TGCAGTGCTAGAGATCCCGCTAGCGGGAGGACCCACGAGCAGTACTTC. This encodes CSARDPASGRTHEQYF.

This clonotype was seen a handful of times. J is TRBJ2-7 and V is TRBV5-5; 12 bases fit TRBD1. Trimming cost V 3 bases and J 2 bases; bases outside gene matches: 0. The CDR3 length is 14 residues. From germline, CDR1 is SGHKS and CDR2 YYEKEE (reference sequence). The CDR3 DNA is TGTGCCAGCAGCTGGGACAGGGGGCCCTACGAGCAGTACTTC. Protein: CASSWDRGPYEQYF.

This clonotype has ten or more counts. This rearrangement joins TRBV23-1 to TRBJ2-3, with 13 bases identical to TRBD2. TRBV23-1 belongs to the ORF category, with a function that is uncertain. J lost 5 bases, V lost 3 bases, and 5 bases had no gene match. The CDR3 is 16 amino acids. DNA of the CDR3: TGCGCCAGCAGTCACCGCCGACTAGCGGGAGGAGATACGCAGTATTTT. Amino acids: CASSHRRLAGGDTQYF.

This chain connects TRBV6-5 to TRBJ2-3; D possibly corresponds to TRBD2 (6 bases). The CDR3 totals 17 residues. V lost 10 bases and J lost 1, with 24 bases in between. CDR1 is MNHEY and CDR2 is SVGAGI in the germline V gene. The CDR3 spells CATGGESGFFGTDTQYF. CDR3 bases: TGTGCCACAGGAGGGGAATCAGGGTTTTTTGGCACAGATACGCAGTATTTT.

The chain carries TRBV11-2 and TRBJ1-4; D gene uncertain. In germline, CDR1 is SGHAT, CDR2 FQNNGV. Between the trimmed V and J ends, which lost 0 bases and 3 bases, there was a span of 5 bases. This CDR3 comprises 14 residues. This CDR3 is CASSLEQANEKLFF. The CDR3 DNA is TGTGCCAGCAGCTTAGAGCAGGCTAATGAAAAACTGTTTTTT.

This chain joins TRBV6-4 and TRBJ2-1, with TRBD2 matching 9 bases. The germline V gene encodes CDR1 MRHNA and CDR2 SNTAGT. V was clipped by 0 bases and J by 8 bases; unmatched bases: 5. The CDR3 has 15 residues. CDR3 amino acids: CASSDSVAGADEQFF. CDR3 DNA sequence: TGTGCCAGCAGTGACTCGGTAGCGGGGGCGGATGAGCAGTTCTTC.

Ten or more counts support this clonotype. The chain has TRBV12-3 or TRBV12-4 and TRBJ2-1; 11 bases are shared with TRBD2. The length of the CDR3 is 15 residues. J gave up 10 bases and V 3 bases, and 8 bases lay outside the gene matches. CDR3 sequence reads: CASSFGLAGGGEQFF. The DNA of the CDR3 is TGTGCCAGCAGTTTCGGCCTAGCGGGAGGCGGCGAGCAGTTCTTC.

This clonotype was counted ten times or more. The chain combines TRBV28 with TRBJ1-2, with 8 bases aligning to TRBD1. Germline CDR1 and CDR2: MDHEN and SYDVKM. The ends lost 3 bases at V and 4 bases at J; junction bases unmatched: 4. The CDR3 is made up of 14 amino acids. The CDR3 region is CASSFQGAGYGYTF. As DNA, the CDR3 is TGTGCCAGCAGTTTTCAGGGGGCAGGCTATGGCTACACCTTC.

This clonotype was detected ten times or more. The chain recombines TRBV7-9 with TRBJ2-7; D unresolved. This CDR3 has 12 amino acids. V lost 3 bases and J lost 6, with 9 bases in between. Germline assignment: CDR1 SEHNR and CDR2 FQNEAQ (reference sequence). The CDR3 is CASSFPTGEQYF. In nucleotides, the CDR3 is TGTGCCAGCAGCTTCCCGACCGGCGAGCAGTACTTC.

This chain uses TRBV12-5 with TRBJ2-7, with TRBD1 matching over 8 bases. CDR1 is LGHNT, CDR2 FRNRAP, per germline. The CDR3 is made up of 15 amino acids. Trimming cost V 5 bases and J 0 bases; bases outside gene matches: 6. The CDR3: CASGLGTGISYEQYF. The CDR3 DNA reads as TGTGCTAGTGGTCTCGGGACAGGTATCTCCTACGAGCAGTACTTC.

This clonotype was seen a handful of times. V and J are TRBV20-1 and TRBJ1-5; D is ambiguous. Trimming shortened V by 0 bases and J by 5 bases, and 20 bases separated the two germline ends. The CDR3 is made up of 17 amino acids. CDR1 is DFQATT, CDR2 SNEGSKA, per germline (reference sequence). The CDR3 DNA reads TGCAGTGCTAGAGATAATCCCCCCGGACCCCGGGATCAGCCCCAGCATTTT. Translating it yields CSARDNPPGPRDQPQHF.

Only a few counts were recorded for this clonotype. This chain uses TRBV18 with TRBJ2-7; 7 bases map to TRBD1. The germline gives CDR1 KGHSH, CDR2 LQKENI. The CDR3 length is 13 residues. After removal of 2 bases from V and 5 bases from J, the junction contained 3 bases not matched to a gene. Here the CDR3 DNA reads TGTGCCAGCTCACCATCAGACAGGGACGAGCAGTACTTC. It codes for CASSPSDRDEQYF.

The sample holds a few counts of this clonotype. The rearrangement joins TRBV19 to TRBJ2-7; 8 nucleotides match TRBD1. Germline V gene sequence: CDR1 LNHDA, CDR2 SQIVND (reference sequence). Trimming cost V 2 bases and J 4 bases; bases outside gene matches: 7. This CDR3 contains 15 residues. For the CDR3, the DNA is TGTGCCAGTAGTATAACCCTAGGACAGGGTTACGAGCAGTACTTC. This sequence encodes CASSITLGQGYEQYF.

This clonotype has a count of ten or more. CDR3 protein: CASKPPLGVSSGRANEQYF. Here the CDR3 DNA reads TGTGCCAGCAAGCCTCCTCTGGGGGTCTCTAGCGGGAGGGCCAACGAGCAGTACTTC. The genes are TRBV27 and TRBJ2-7; 12 nucleotides agree with TRBD2. V was clipped by 7 bases and J by 5 bases; unmatched bases: 21. Germline assignment: CDR1 MNHEY and CDR2 SMNVEV (reference sequence). This CDR3 is built from 19 residues.

This clonotype was observed a handful of times. This chain links TRBV27 with TRBJ1-2, with TRBD1 matching 8 bases. J gave up 8 bases and V 6 bases, and 8 bases lay outside the gene matches. The CDR3 length is 13 residues. The germline gives CDR1 MNHEY, CDR2 SMNVEV (reference sequence). CDR3 in DNA: TGTGCCAGCAGGCCTGGACAGGGTGTCGGCTACACCTTC. Translating gives CASRPGQGVGYTF.

This rearrangement joins TRBV5-4 to TRBJ2-1; 9 bases map to TRBD2. V lost 4 bases, J lost 3 bases, and 8 bases stayed unmatched. The CDR3 extends over 16 amino acids. Germline-derived CDR1 and CDR2 are SGHNT and YYREEE (reference sequence). CDR3: CASSREAGGVYNEQFF. The CDR3 nucleotides read TGTGCCAGCAGCCGGGAGGCGGGGGGGGTCTACAATGAGCAGTTCTTC. The full variable domain, with the rest looked up from reference TRBV5-4 and TRBJ2-1, is ETGVTQSPTHLIKTRGQQVTLRCSSQSGHNTVSWYQQALGQGPQFIFQYYREEENGRGNFPPRFSGLQFPNYSSELNVNALELDDSALYLCASSREAGGVYNEQFFGPGTRLTVL.